These 10 T cell receptor beta chains came from one sample sequenced in a study of shared clonotypes between healthy human individuals. Data came from immunoSEQ multiplex PCR; TCRdb stores just in-frame clones and leaves some out. The data show 1.6 million or so clones, over 95% seen once. Sequenced input: naive CD4+ T cells sorted from blood. Regarding subset: CD45RA+ positively selected. These receptors originate from a man aged 25 to 40 in good health.

The V gene is TRBV12-5, the J gene TRBJ2-1; D is undetermined. V was cut by 8 bases and J by 5 bases, with 13 bases left in between. The CDR3 has 13 residues. Germline lookup yields CDR1 LGHNT and CDR2 FRNRAP. The CDR3 here is CASTLWGNNEQFF. In nucleotides, the CDR3 is TGTGCTAGTACTCTCTGGGGAAACAATGAGCAGTTCTTC. The whole variable domain, filled in from reference TRBV12-5 and TRBJ2-1, reads DARVTQTPRHKVTEMGQEVTMRCQPILGHNTVFWYRQTMMQGLELLAYFRNRAPLDDSGMPKDRFSAEMPDATLATLKIQPSEPRDSAVYFCASTLWGNNEQFFGPGTRLTVL.

V is TRBV10-1 and J is TRBJ2-7, with D perhaps given as TRBD1 or TRBD2 (5 bases each). The V gene lost 0 bases and the J gene lost 0 bases, with 9 bases spanning the gap. CDR1 and CDR2 from the germline V gene are WNHNN and SYGVQD (reference sequence). The CDR3 contains 15 residues. CDR3 amino acids: CASSESPGRSYEQYF. In DNA form, the CDR3 reads TGCGCCAGCAGTGAGTCGCCGGGACGCTCCTACGAGCAGTACTTC.

This chain links TRBV5-5 with TRBJ2-2, with 8 bases matching TRBD1. Germline values: CDR1 SGHKS, CDR2 YYEKEE (reference sequence). V gave up 0 bases and J gave up 5 bases; unmatched junction bases: 6. CDR3 length: 16 amino acids. The CDR3 sequence: CASSLGQGPLTGELFF. CDR3 DNA: TGTGCCAGCAGCTTGGGACAGGGGCCACTGACCGGGGAGCTGTTTTTT.

The J gene is TRBJ2-7, the V gene TRBV2; D is unclear. This CDR3 contains 13 residues. V was clipped by 6 bases and J by 4 bases, with 13 bases between them. The V gene's germline CDR1 is SNHLY and CDR2 FYNNEI. The CDR3 reads CASRERDAYEQYF. The CDR3 bases are TGTGCCAGCAGGGAGCGAGACGCTTACGAGCAGTACTTC.

The chain has TRBV27 and TRBJ2-6; D is possibly TRBD2 (6 bases). With 3 bases removed from V and 4 bases from J, the gap between germline ends came to 10 bases. This CDR3 is 15 amino acids long. In germline, CDR1 is MNHEY, CDR2 SMNVEV (reference sequence). CDR3 nucleotides: TGTGCCAGCAGTTTTCGGGGGAGCGGGGCCAACGTCCTGACTTTC. Its protein is CASSFRGSGANVLTF.

The V and J genes are TRBV10-3 and TRBJ2-7; 7 bases map to TRBD2. CDR3 length: 15 amino acids. With V trimmed by 2 bases and J by 4 bases, 8 bases remained unmatched. Germline-derived CDR1 and CDR2 are ENHRY and SYGVKD. The CDR3 here is CAISEGRAPGYEQYF. In DNA, the CDR3 is TGTGCCATCAGTGAGGGGAGGGCCCCGGGGTACGAGCAGTACTTC.

The chain employs TRBV9 and TRBJ2-1, with 8 bases lining up with TRBD1. This CDR3 is built from 15 residues. V gave up 0 bases and J gave up 5 bases; unmatched junction bases: 4. CDR1 and CDR2 (germline): SGDLS, YYNGEE. The CDR3, as DNA: TGTGCCAGCAGCGTAGAGGACAGGGCTAACAATGAGCAGTTCTTC. Protein: CASSVEDRANNEQFF.

On this clone itself: An end of the junction differs from the germline gene, which may be a read error. The chain employs TRBV5-6 and TRBJ1-2; possibly TRBD1 for D (6 bases). The CDR3 has 12 amino acids. Germline V gene data show CDR1 as SGHDT and CDR2 as YYEEEE. DNA of the CDR3: TGTGCCAGCAGCCGGAGGCAGGGGTTTGAGGCCTTC. Translating gives CASSRRQGFEAF.

The V and J genes are TRBV2 and TRBJ2-1, with 9 bases aligning to TRBD2. The V gene end was trimmed by 8 bases and the J gene end by 2 bases; junction bases not matched to a gene: 7. The CDR3 sequence is 15 residues long. In germline, CDR1 is SNHLY, CDR2 FYNNEI. The CDR3 reads CASSEGGRAYNEQFF. DNA for the CDR3: TGTGCCAGCTCGGAGGGCGGGAGGGCCTACAATGAGCAGTTCTTC.

This rearrangement joins TRBV5-1 to TRBJ2-5, with 11 bases fitting TRBD2. The germline V gene has CDR1 SGHRS and CDR2 YFSETQ. The CDR3 is 17 amino acids. J gave up 0 bases and V 3 bases, and 7 bases lay outside the gene matches. The CDR3 nucleotides read TGCGCCAGCAGCTGGGGTTTACTAGCGGGAGACCAAGAGACCCAGTACTTC. Its protein product is CASSWGLLAGDQETQYF.